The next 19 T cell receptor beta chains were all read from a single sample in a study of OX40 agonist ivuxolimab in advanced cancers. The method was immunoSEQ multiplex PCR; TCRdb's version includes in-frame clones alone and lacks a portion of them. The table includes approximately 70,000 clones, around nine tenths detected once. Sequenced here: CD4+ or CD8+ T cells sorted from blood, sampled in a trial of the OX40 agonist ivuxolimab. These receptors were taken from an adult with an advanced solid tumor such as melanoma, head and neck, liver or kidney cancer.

Written as DNA, the CDR3 is TGTGCCAGCAGCCGCAACAGGGCCCCAAACTACAATGAGCAGTTCTTC. Amino acids: CASSRNRAPNYNEQFF. This chain joins TRBV7-9 and TRBJ2-1; perhaps TRBD1 as D (6 bases). The CDR3 spans 16 residues. The V end was cut by 5 bases, the J end by 3 bases, with 17 bases between. Germline values: CDR1 SEHNR, CDR2 FQNEAQ (reference sequence).

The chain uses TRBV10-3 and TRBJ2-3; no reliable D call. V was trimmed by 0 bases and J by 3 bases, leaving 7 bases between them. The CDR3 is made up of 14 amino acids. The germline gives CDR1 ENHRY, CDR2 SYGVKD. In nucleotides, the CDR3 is TGTGCCATCAGTGAGTCGACGAAGACAGATACGCAGTATTTT. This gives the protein CAISESTKTDTQYF.

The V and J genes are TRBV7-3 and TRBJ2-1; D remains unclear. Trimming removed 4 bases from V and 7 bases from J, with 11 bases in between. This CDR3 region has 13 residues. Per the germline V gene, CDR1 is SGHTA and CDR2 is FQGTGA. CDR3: CASSSPPENEQFF. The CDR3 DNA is TGTGCCAGCAGCTCACCGCCCGAAAATGAGCAGTTCTTC.

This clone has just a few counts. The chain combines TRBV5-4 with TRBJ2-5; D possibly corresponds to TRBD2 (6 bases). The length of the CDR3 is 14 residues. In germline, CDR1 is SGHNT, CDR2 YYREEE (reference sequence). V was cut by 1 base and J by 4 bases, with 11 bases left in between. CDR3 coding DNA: TGTGCCAGCAGCTTGAAGGGAGGTTTAGAGACCCAGTACTTC. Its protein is CASSLKGGLETQYF.

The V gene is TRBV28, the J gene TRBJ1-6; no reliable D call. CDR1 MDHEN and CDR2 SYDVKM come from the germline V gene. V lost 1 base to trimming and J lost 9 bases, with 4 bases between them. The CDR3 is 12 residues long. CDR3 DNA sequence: TGTGCCAGCAGTTTATTAGGTTCACCCCTCCACTTT. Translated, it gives CASSLLGSPLHF.

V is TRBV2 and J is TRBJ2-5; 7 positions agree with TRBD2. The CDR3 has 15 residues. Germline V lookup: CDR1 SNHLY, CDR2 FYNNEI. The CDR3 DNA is TGTGCGAGCCGAAACCCTAGCGGATACCAAGAGACCCAGTACTTC. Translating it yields CASRNPSGYQETQYF.

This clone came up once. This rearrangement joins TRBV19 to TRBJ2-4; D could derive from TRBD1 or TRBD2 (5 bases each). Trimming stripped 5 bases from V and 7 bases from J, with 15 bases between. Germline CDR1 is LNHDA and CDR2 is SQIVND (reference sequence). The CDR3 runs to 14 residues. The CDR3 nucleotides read TGTGCCAGTAGTCGGGACCCCCGGGCGAACATTCAGTACTTC. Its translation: CASSRDPRANIQYF.

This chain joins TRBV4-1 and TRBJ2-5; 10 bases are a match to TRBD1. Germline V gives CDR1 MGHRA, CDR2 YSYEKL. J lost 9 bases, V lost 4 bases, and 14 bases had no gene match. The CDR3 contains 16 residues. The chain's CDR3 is CASSRNPGQGSGAQYF. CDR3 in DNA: TGCGCCAGCAGCCGGAATCCGGGACAGGGGTCCGGGGCCCAGTACTTC.

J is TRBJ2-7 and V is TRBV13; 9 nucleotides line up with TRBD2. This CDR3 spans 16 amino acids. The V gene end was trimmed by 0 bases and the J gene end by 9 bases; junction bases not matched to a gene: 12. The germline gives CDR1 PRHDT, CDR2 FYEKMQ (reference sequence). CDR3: CASSLGQRLAVTGQYF. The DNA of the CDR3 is TGTGCCAGCAGCTTAGGCCAGAGACTAGCGGTGACGGGGCAGTACTTC. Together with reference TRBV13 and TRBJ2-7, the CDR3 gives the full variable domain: AAGVIQSPRHLIKEKRETATLKCYPIPRHDTVYWYQQGPGQDPQFLISFYEKMQSDKGSIPDRFSAQQFSDYHSELNMSSLELGDSALYFCASSLGQRLAVTGQYFGPGTRLTVT.

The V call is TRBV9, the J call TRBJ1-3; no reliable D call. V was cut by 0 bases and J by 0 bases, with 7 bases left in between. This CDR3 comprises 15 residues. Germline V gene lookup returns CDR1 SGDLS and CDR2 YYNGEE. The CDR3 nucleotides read TGTGCCAGCAGCGTAGATAGCTTCTCTGGAAACACCATATATTTT. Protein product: CASSVDSFSGNTIYF.

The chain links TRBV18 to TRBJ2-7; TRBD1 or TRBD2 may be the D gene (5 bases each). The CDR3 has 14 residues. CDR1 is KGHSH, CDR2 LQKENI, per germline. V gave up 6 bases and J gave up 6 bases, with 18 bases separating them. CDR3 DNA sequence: TGTGCCAGCTCCGGGACGAACGGCGGGTCCGAGCAGTACTTC. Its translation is CASSGTNGGSEQYF.

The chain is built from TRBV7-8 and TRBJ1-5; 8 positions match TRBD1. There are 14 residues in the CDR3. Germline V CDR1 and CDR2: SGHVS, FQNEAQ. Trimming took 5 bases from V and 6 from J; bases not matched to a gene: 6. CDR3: CASSLRQGIQPQHF. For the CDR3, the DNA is TGTGCCAGCAGCCTTCGACAGGGGATTCAGCCCCAGCATTTT.

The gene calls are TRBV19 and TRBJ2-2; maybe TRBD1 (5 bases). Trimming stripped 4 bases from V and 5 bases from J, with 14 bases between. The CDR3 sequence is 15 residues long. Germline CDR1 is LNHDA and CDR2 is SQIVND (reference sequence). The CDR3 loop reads CASSTQGLGTGELFF. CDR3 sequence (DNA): TGTGCCAGTAGTACGCAGGGTCTGGGAACCGGGGAGCTGTTTTTT. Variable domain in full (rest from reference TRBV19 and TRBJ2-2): DGGITQSPKYLFRKEGQNVTLSCEQNLNHDAMYWYRQDPGQGLRLIYYSQIVNDFQKGDIAEGYSVSREKKESFPLTVTSAQKNPTAFYLCASSTQGLGTGELFFGEGSRLTVL.

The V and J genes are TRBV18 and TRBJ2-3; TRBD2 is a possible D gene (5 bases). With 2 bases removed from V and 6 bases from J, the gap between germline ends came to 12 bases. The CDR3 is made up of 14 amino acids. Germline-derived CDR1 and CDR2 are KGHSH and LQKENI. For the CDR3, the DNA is TGTGCCAGCTCACCAGAGGGAATTGGGGATACGCAGTATTTT. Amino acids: CASSPEGIGDTQYF.

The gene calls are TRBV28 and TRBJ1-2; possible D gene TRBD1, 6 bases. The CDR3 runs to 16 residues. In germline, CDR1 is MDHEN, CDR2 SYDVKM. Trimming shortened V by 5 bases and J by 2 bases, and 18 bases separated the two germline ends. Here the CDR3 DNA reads TGTGCCAGCAGTACCCCCCCGGACAGCCTCAACTATGGCTACACCTTC. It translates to CASSTPPDSLNYGYTF.

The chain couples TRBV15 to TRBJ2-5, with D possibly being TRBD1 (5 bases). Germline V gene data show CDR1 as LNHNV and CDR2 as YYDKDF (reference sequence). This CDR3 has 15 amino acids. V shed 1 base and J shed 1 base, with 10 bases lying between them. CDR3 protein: CATSRGQGGQETQYF. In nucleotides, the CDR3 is TGTGCCACCAGCAGAGGGCAGGGTGGCCAAGAGACCCAGTACTTC.

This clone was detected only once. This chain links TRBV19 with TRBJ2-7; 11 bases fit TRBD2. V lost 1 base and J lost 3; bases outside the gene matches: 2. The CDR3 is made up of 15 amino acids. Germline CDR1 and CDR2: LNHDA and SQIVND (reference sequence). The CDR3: CASSIASGGIYEQYF. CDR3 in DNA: TGTGCCAGTAGTATAGCTAGCGGGGGGATCTACGAGCAGTACTTC.

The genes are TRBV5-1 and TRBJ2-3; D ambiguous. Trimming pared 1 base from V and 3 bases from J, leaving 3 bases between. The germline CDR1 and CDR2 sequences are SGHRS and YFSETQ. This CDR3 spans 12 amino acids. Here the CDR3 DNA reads TGCGCCAGCAGCTTGACAACAGATACGCAGTATTTT. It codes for CASSLTTDTQYF.

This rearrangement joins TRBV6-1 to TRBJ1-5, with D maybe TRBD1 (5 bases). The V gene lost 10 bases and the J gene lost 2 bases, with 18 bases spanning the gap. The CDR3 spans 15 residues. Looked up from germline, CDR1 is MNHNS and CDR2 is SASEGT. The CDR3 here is CATRGGKAGNQPQHF. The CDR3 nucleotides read TGTGCCACCCGGGGGGGGAAAGCGGGCAATCAGCCCCAGCATTTT.